This T cell receptor (beta chain) was observed in a study of blood T cells in healthy people across ages. Every participating donor contributed roughly 11 milliliters of peripheral blood through a draw. This CDR3 is built from 14 residues. V lost 2 bases, J lost 3 bases, and 10 bases lay in between. Only a few counts were recorded for this clonotype. It may be a read error: a sequence one base away is much more abundant. With a J-beta primer mix and a sample-barcoded 5' primer, a second PCR ran 7 to 11 cycles. A minimum of 2.5 million CDR3-containing paired-end reads was obtained for each sample. TCRdb redid the calling of the 5' RACE reads with MiXCR, one entry per CDR3 protein. The repertoire consists of some 790,000 distinct CDR3 sequences, with about 30% occurring once and the leading ten covering approximately 15%.

V is TRBV12-3 or TRBV12-4 and J is TRBJ2-5; D gene ambiguous. The sequenced sample was blood. The receptor comes from a woman older than 75 in good health. The CDR3 DNA follows: TGTGCCAGCAGTTTACTCAGGACCAAAGAGACCCAGTACTTC. Translating gives CASSLLRTKETQYF.